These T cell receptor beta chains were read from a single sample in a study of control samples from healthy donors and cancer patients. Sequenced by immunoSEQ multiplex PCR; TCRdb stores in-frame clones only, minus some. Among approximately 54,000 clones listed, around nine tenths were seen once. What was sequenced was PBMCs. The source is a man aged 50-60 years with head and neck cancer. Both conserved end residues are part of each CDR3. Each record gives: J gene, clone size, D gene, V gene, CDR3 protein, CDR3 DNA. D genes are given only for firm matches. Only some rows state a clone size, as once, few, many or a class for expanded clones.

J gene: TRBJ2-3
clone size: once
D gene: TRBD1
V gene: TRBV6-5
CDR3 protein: CASGGQGGDTQYF
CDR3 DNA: TGTGCCAGCGGGGGACAGGGGGGAGATACGCAGTATTTT

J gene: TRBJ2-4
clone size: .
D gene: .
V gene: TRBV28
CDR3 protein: CASRGPENIQYF
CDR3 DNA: TGTGCCAGCAGGGGGCCGGAGAACATTCAGTACTTC

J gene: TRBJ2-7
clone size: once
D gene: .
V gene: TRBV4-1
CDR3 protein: CASSQDAHGSYEQYF
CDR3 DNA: TGCGCCAGCAGCCAAGACGCCCATGGGTCCTACGAGCAGTACTTC

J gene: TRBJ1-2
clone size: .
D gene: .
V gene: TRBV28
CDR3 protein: CASRNRASLYGYTF
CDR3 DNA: TGTGCCAGCAGAAACCGGGCCAGTCTCTATGGCTACACCTTC

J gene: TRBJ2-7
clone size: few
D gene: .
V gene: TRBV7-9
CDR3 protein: CASSLVLYEQYF
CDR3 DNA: TGTGCCAGCAGCTTAGTGCTCTACGAGCAGTACTTC

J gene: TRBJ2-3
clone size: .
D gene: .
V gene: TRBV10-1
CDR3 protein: CASSPDFISTDTQYF
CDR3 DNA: TGCGCCAGCAGTCCAGACTTCATTAGCACAGATACGCAGTATTTT

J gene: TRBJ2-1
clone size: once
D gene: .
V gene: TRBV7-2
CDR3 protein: CASSLVGGLSEQFF
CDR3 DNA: TGTGCCAGCAGCTTAGTAGGAGGGCTTTCTGAGCAGTTCTTC

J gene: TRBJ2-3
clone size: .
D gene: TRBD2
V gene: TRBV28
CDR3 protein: CASSVGLAGDTDTQYF
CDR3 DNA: TGTGCCAGCAGTGTGGGACTAGCGGGGGATACAGATACGCAGTATTTT

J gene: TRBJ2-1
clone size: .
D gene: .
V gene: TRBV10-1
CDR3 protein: CASSDRFEQFF
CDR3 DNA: TGCGCCAGCAGCGACAGATTTGAGCAGTTCTTC

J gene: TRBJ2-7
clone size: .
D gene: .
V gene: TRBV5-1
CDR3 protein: CASRETYEQYF
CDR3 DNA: TGCGCCTCTCGGGAGACGTACGAGCAGTACTTC

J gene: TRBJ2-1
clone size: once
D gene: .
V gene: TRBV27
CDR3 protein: CASSLRSVNEGSYNEQFF
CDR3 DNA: TGTGCCAGCAGTTTAAGATCAGTTAATGAAGGCTCCTACAATGAGCAGTTCTTC

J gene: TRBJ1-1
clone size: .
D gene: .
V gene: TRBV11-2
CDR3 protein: CASRHVNTEAFF
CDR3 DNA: TGTGCCAGCAGACACGTGAACACTGAAGCTTTCTTT

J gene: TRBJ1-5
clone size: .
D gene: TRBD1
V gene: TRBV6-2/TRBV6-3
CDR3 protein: CASSDRGNQPQHF
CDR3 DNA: TGTGCCAGCAGTGACAGGGGCAATCAGCCCCAGCATTTT

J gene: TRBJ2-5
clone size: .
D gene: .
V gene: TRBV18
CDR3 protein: CASSTTLSAKETQYF
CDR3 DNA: TGTGCCAGCTCAACCACACTTAGCGCGAAAGAGACCCAGTACTTC

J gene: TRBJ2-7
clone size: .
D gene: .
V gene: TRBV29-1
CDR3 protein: CSVDSPYPPYEQYF
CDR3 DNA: TGCAGCGTTGATTCCCCCTATCCGCCCTACGAGCAGTACTTC

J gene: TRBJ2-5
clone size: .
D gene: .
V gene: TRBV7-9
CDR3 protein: CASEGTAPGHRQETQYF
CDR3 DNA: TGTGCCAGCGAAGGGACCGCCCCGGGACACCGCCAAGAGACCCAGTACTTC

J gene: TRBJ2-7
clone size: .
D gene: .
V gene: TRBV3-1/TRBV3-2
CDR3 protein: CASSQGTGPYEQYF
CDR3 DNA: TGTGCCAGCAGCCAAGGGACTGGCCCCTACGAGCAGTACTTC

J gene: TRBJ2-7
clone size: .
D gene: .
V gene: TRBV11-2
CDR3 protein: CASSLGALGYEQYF
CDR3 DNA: TGTGCCAGCAGCTTAGGCGCTCTTGGCTACGAGCAGTACTTC

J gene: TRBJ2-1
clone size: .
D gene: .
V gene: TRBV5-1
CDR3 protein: CASTLGGYNEQFF
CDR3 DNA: TGCGCCAGCACCCTAGGGGGCTACAATGAGCAGTTCTTC

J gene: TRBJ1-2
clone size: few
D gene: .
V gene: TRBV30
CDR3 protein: CAWGKWNYGYTF
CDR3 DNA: TGTGCCTGGGGGAAGTGGAACTATGGCTACACCTTC

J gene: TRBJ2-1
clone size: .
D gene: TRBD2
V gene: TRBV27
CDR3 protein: CASSPGTSGYNEQFF
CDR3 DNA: TGTGCCAGCAGCCCCGGAACTAGCGGCTACAATGAGCAGTTCTTC

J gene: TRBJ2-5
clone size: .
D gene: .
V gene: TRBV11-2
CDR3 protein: CASSLGQRYQETQYF
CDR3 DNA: TGTGCCAGCAGCTTAGGGCAGCGATACCAAGAGACCCAGTACTTC

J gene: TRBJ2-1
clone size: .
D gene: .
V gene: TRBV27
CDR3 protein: CASSLSGNEQFF
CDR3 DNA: TGTGCCAGCAGTTTATCCGGCAATGAGCAGTTCTTC

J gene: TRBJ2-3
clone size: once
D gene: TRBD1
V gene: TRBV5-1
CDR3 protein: CASSFPDRVKTDTQYF
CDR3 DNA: TGCGCCAGCAGCTTCCCAGACAGGGTGAAAACAGATACGCAGTATTTT

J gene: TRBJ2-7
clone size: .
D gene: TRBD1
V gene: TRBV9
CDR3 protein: CASSVEEGQTYEQYF
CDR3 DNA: TGTGCCAGCAGCGTAGAAGAGGGACAGACCTACGAGCAGTACTTC

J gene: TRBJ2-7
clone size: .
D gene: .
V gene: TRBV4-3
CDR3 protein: CASSQAPSGSYEQYF
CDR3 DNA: TGCGCCAGCAGCCAAGCCCCCAGTGGCTCCTACGAGCAGTACTTC

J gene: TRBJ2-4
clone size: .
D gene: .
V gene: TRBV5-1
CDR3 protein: CASRAEGAKNIQYF
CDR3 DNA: TGCGCCAGCAGAGCGGAGGGGGCCAAAAACATTCAGTACTTC

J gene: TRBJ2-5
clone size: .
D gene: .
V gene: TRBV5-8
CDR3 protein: CASSFPGEETQYF
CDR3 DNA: TGTGCCAGCAGCTTCCCAGGGGAAGAGACCCAGTACTTC

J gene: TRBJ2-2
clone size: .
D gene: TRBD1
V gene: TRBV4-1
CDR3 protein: CASSQGPGQGNGELFF
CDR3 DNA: TGCGCCAGCAGCCAAGGGCCGGGACAGGGGAACGGGGAGCTGTTTTTT

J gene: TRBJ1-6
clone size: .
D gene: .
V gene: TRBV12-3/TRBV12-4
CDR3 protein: CASSPGYNSPLHF
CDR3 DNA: TGTGCCAGCAGTCCCGGGTATAATTCACCCCTCCACTTT

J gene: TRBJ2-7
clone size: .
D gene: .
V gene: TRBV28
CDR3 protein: CASSPTWQMGYEQYF
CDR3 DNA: TGTGCCAGCAGTCCCACCTGGCAGATGGGCTACGAGCAGTACTTC

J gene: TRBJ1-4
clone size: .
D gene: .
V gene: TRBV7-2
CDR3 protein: CASSLVWSANEKLFF
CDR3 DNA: TGTGCCAGCAGCTTAGTTTGGTCTGCTAATGAAAAACTGTTTTTT

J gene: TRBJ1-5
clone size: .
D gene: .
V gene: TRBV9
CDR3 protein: CASSVGVGEGQPQHF
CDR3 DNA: TGTGCCAGCAGCGTAGGGGTTGGTGAAGGACAGCCCCAGCATTTT

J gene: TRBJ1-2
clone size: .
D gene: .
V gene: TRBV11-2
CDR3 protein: CASSLDGGTPSVYTF
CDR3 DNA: TGTGCCAGCAGCTTAGATGGGGGGACACCCTCAGTGTACACCTTC

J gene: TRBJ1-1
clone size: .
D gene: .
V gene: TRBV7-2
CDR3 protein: CASSLEGDMNTEAFF
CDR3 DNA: TGTGCCAGCAGCTTAGAAGGGGACATGAACACTGAAGCTTTCTTT

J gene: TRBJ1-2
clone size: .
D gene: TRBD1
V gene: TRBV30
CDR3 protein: CAWSEGASGYTF
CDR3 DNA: TGTGCCTGGAGTGAGGGGGCCAGCGGCTACACCTTC

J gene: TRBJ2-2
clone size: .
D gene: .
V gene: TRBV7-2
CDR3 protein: CASSPRIGENTGELFF
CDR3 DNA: TGTGCCAGCAGCCCCCGGATAGGAGAAAATACCGGGGAGCTGTTTTTT

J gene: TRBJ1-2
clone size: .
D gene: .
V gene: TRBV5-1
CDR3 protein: CASSLEGSYGYTF
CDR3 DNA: TGCGCCAGCAGCTTGGAAGGGTCCTACGGCTACACCTTC